This TCR beta chain was found in a study of human thymus T cells. Thymus was obtained from resections taken during corrective heart surgery. Clones were sequenced by immunoSEQ multiplex PCR, and TCRdb holds only the in-frame ones, with some missing. Altogether roughly 130,000 clones are present, 90% to 95% being singletons, with the ten largest covering 0.02% to 0.025%. The sequencing sample was made of thymus tissue. The clonotype comes from a boy under two years old with a congenital heart defect but otherwise immunologically healthy.

This chain's CDR3 is CASSLRISGANVLTF. For the CDR3, the DNA is TGTGCCAGCAGTTTAAGGATCTCTGGGGCCAACGTCCTGACTTTC. The chain links TRBV28 to TRBJ2-6; no firm D call. Per germline, CDR1 MDHEN and CDR2 SYDVKM. CDR3 length equals 15 residues. Between the trimmed V and J ends, which lost 2 bases and 0 bases, there was a span of 5 bases.